This T cell receptor (beta chain) was identified during a study of cytomegalovirus exposure and HLA in healthy donors. With V trimmed by 6 bases and J by 7 bases, 8 bases remained unmatched. Germline V CDR1 and CDR2: MNHNY, SVGAGI (reference sequence). The CDR3 length is 15 residues. Both 60 Vbeta primers and 13 Jbeta primers went into the PCR. This table comes from immunoSEQ multiplex PCR, and its TCRdb copy is limited to in-frame clones, with some not included. The sample carries 130,000 or so clones, around 85% recorded once. As concerns this clone: Antigen unknown. Other DNA sequences within the sample encode an identical CDR3.

Notes on the study in general: Some TCR beta chains (roughly 160 of them) were listed as cytomegalovirus-associated. A later analysis reportedly found that, within productive TCRs, an Asian-associated ancestry cluster had fewer N-insertions than the mean observed across the approximately 660 donors. Later analysis demonstrated an association between a missense DCLRE1C variant and TCR beta V- and J-gene trimming.

This sequence joins TRBV6-6 and TRBJ1-6, with 8 bases identical to TRBD1. Material: PBMCs. This clonotype was sampled from a woman in her thirties in good health and CMV-seropositive. CDR3 protein: CASSIDRGENSPLHF. The DNA of the CDR3 is TGTGCCAGCAGCATCGACAGGGGCGAGAATTCACCCCTCCACTTT.